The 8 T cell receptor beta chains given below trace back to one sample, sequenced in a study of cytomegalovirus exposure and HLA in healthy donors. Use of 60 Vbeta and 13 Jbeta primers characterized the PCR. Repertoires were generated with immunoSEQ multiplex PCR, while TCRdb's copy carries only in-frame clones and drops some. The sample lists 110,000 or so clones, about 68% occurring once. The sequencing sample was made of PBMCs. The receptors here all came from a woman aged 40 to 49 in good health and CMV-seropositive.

Here the CDR3 reads CASSPTLRKNIQYF. CDR3 DNA: TGTGCCAGTAGTCCGACTTTGCGGAAAAACATTCAGTACTTC. The genes are TRBV19 and TRBJ2-4, with D unresolved. The V gene lost 5 bases and the J gene lost 4 bases, with 12 bases spanning the gap. The germline gives CDR1 LNHDA, CDR2 SQIVND (reference sequence). CDR3 length: 14 residues.

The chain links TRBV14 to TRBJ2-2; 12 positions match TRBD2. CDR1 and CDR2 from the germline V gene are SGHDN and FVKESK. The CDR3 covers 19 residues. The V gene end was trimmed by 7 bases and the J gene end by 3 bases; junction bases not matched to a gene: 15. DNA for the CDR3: TGTGCCAGCATAGGGAAATCTAGCGGGAGGGCCAAGGACACCGGGGAGCTGTTTTTT. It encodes CASIGKSSGRAKDTGELFF.

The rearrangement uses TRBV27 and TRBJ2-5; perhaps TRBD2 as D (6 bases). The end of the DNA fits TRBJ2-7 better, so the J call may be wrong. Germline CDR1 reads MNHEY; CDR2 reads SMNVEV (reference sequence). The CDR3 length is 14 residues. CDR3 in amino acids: CASSAGGESYEQYF. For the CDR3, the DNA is TGTGCCAGCAGCGCCGGAGGGGAATCCTACGAGCAGTACTTC.

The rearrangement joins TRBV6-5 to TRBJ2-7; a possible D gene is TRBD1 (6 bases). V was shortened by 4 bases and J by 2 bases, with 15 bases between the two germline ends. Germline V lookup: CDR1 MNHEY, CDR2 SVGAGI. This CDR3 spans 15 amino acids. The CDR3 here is CASSSIRGIAYEQYF. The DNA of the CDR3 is TGTGCCAGCAGTTCCATCAGGGGAATCGCCTACGAGCAGTACTTC.

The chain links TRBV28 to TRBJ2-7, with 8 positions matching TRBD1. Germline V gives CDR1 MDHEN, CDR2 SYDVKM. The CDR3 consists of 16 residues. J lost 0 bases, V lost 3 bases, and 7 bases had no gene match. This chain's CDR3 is CASSFPGGESSYEQYF. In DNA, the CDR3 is TGTGCCAGCAGTTTTCCAGGGGGCGAAAGCTCCTACGAGCAGTACTTC.

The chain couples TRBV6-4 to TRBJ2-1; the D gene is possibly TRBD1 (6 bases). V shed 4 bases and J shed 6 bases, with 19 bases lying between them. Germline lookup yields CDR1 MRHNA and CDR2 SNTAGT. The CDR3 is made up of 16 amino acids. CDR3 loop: CASSARAQGRPNEQFF. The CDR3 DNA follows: TGTGCCAGCAGTGCTCGGGCCCAGGGGCGCCCCAATGAGCAGTTCTTC.

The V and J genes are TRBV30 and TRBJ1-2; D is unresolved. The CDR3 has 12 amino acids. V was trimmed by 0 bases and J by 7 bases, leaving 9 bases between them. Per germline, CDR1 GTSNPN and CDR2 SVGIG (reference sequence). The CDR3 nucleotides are TGTGCCTGGAGTGTACGCGGGCTTGGCTACACCTTC. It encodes CAWSVRGLGYTF.

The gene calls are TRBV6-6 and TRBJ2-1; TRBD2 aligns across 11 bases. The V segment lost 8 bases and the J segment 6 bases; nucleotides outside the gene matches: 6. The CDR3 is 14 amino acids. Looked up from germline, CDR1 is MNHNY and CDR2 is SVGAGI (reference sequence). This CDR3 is CASARGLAGNEQFF. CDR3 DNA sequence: TGTGCCAGCGCTCGCGGACTAGCGGGCAATGAGCAGTTCTTC.